These 15 T cell receptor beta chains were all obtained from the same sample, sequenced in a study of CD8 T cells in Susac syndrome. Random-hexamer reverse transcription was applied to roughly 0.45 to 1 ug RNA. In TCRdb, the immunoSEQ multiplex PCR reads were re-called with MiXCR into one record per CDR3 protein. The sample contains under 95,000 distinct CDR3 sequences, more than 85% of which appear only once. Source material: CD8+ T cells from PBMCs. The receptors come from a human donor with Susac syndrome.

This clonotype was seen once. This chain links TRBV4-2 with TRBJ1-2, with 8 bases that match TRBD1. V lost 10 bases and J lost 0; bases outside the gene matches: 1. Per germline, CDR1 LGHNA and CDR2 YNFKEQ. The CDR3 runs 12 residues. CDR3 sequence (DNA): TGTGCCACGACAGGGGCTAACTATGGCTACACCTTC. Its translation: CATTGANYGYTF.

The CDR3 nucleotides are TGTGCCAGCAGCTTGCTGACACCGAACACCGGGGAGCTGTTTTTT. Amino acid sequence: CASSLLTPNTGELFF. The rearrangement uses TRBV7-2 and TRBJ2-2; the D is unclear. Germline lookup yields CDR1 SGHTA and CDR2 FQGNSA. The CDR3 extends over 15 amino acids. Deletions cut 3 bases from V and 0 bases from J, with 8 bases between.

The chain carries TRBV28 and TRBJ1-2; D is unresolved. V was cut by 7 bases and J by 0 bases, with 12 bases left in between. CDR3 length equals 14 residues. Germline V gives CDR1 MDHEN, CDR2 SYDVKM. CDR3 sequence (DNA): TGTGCCAGCAATTCACCCGGGACTAACTATGGCTACACCTTC. Amino acid sequence: CASNSPGTNYGYTF.

The rearrangement links TRBV20-1 to TRBJ2-2; D may correspond to TRBD1 or TRBD2 (5 bases each). CDR1 is DFQATT and CDR2 is SNEGSKA in the germline V gene (reference sequence). The CDR3 runs to 12 residues. Trimming removed 6 bases from V and 4 bases from J, with 9 bases in between. CDR3 amino acids: CSAPGPTGELFF. As DNA, the CDR3 is TGCAGTGCCCCGGGACCCACCGGGGAGCTGTTTTTT.

The rearrangement joins TRBV6-4 to TRBJ2-1; TRBD1 matches at 9 bases. The V segment lost 0 bases and the J segment 5 bases; nucleotides outside the gene matches: 5. Germline assignment: CDR1 MRHNA and CDR2 SNTAGT. The CDR3 loop spans 16 amino acids. The CDR3 is CASSDSSTGGHNEQFF. Here the CDR3 DNA reads TGTGCCAGCAGTGACTCTTCCACAGGGGGCCACAATGAGCAGTTCTTC.

The chain recombines TRBV5-6 with TRBJ2-3; TRBD2 matches 11 bases. This CDR3 has 19 residues. V lost 0 bases and J lost 2; bases outside the gene matches: 11. CDR1 SGHDT and CDR2 YYEEEE come from the germline V gene. The CDR3 DNA reads TGTGCCAGCAGCTTGGGCACCGTAGCGGGAGGGCGGTACACAGATACGCAGTATTTT. Translation: CASSLGTVAGGRYTDTQYF.

The CDR3 DNA reads TGTGCCACCAGCAGAGCGGGGACCATTGGGGATGAGCAGTTCTTC. It translates to CATSRAGTIGDEQFF. The J gene is TRBJ2-1, the V gene TRBV15; D may correspond to TRBD1 or TRBD2 (5 bases each). The CDR3 has 15 residues. V was shortened by 1 base and J by 8 bases, with 15 bases between the two germline ends. Per germline, CDR1 LNHNV and CDR2 YYDKDF (reference sequence).

The chain links TRBV7-6 to TRBJ2-7, with D possibly TRBD2 on 5 matching bases. Germline lookup yields CDR1 SGHVS and CDR2 FNYEAQ. Trimming stripped 0 bases from V and 0 bases from J, with 9 bases between. This CDR3 is built from 15 residues. CDR3 protein: CASSLAGISSYEQYF. In nucleotides, the CDR3 is TGTGCCAGCAGCTTAGCCGGGATTAGCTCCTACGAGCAGTACTTC.

The chain links TRBV6-5 to TRBJ1-2, with 7 bases matching TRBD1. CDR3 length: 14 residues. Trimming at V came to 2 bases and at J to 7 bases, leaving 7 bases not matched to a gene. Germline V gene data show CDR1 as MNHEY and CDR2 as SVGAGI. CDR3 amino acids: CASSYGEGASGYTF. The CDR3 region has the DNA TGTGCCAGCAGTTACGGGGAGGGGGCGAGTGGCTACACCTTC.

This clonotype was observed once. The chain recombines TRBV19 with TRBJ2-7; no reliable D call. Looked up from germline, CDR1 is LNHDA and CDR2 is SQIVND (reference sequence). This CDR3 contains 13 residues. Trimming stripped 3 bases from V and 5 bases from J, with 11 bases between. The CDR3 region is CASSIGQANEQYF. CDR3 bases: TGTGCCAGTAGTATCGGCCAGGCGAACGAGCAGTACTTC.

This chain connects TRBV20-1 to TRBJ2-7; TRBD2 might be the D (6 bases). Germline values: CDR1 DFQATT, CDR2 SNEGSKA (reference sequence). This CDR3 has 13 amino acids. V dropped 3 bases and J dropped 4 bases, with 13 bases sitting between them. In DNA form, the CDR3 reads TGCAGTGCTAGTCGGCTAGCGCCATACGAGCAGTACTTC. Translation gives CSASRLAPYEQYF.

The chain joins TRBV9 to TRBJ2-4; possible D gene TRBD1, 6 bases. Germline V gene data show CDR1 as SGDLS and CDR2 as YYNGEE. The V and J ends lost 0 bases and 8 bases respectively, with 12 bases between them. The CDR3 extends over 14 amino acids. CDR3 nucleotides: TGTGCCAGCAGCGTAGCGGCAGGGGCGGACATTCAGTACTTC. This gives the protein CASSVAAGADIQYF.

The V gene is TRBV7-9, the J gene TRBJ2-7, with D perhaps TRBD2 (6 bases). The length of the CDR3 is 15 residues. Germline CDR1 is SEHNR and CDR2 is FQNEAQ (reference sequence). V lost 4 bases to trimming and J lost 2 bases, with 15 bases between them. The chain's CDR3 is CASSSIPSVAYEQYF. DNA for the CDR3: TGTGCCAGCAGCTCGATACCTAGCGTTGCCTACGAGCAGTACTTC. The full variable domain, in which reference TRBV7-9 and TRBJ2-7 provide the parts outside the CDR3, is DTGVSQNPRHKITKRGQNVTFRCDPISEHNRLYWYRQTLGQGPEFLTYFQNEAQLEKSRLLSDRFSAERPKGSFSTLEIQRTEQGDSAMYLCASSSIPSVAYEQYFGPGTRLTVT.

This chain links TRBV20-1 with TRBJ2-5; TRBD2 agrees at 9 bases. CDR1 and CDR2 from the germline V gene are DFQATT and SNEGSKA (reference sequence). V shed 3 bases, J shed 1 base, and the junction held 12 bases outside the gene matches. The CDR3 totals 17 residues. The DNA of the CDR3 is TGCAGTGCTAGCCGACCTTGGACTAGCGCGATCCAAGAGACCCAGTACTTC. It specifies CSASRPWTSAIQETQYF.

This clonotype showed up just once. J is TRBJ2-7 and V is TRBV20-1; 8 bases are a match to TRBD1. Per germline, CDR1 DFQATT and CDR2 SNEGSKA (reference sequence). The CDR3 has 14 amino acids. V lost 3 bases, J lost 5 bases, and 9 bases stayed unmatched. Here the CDR3 reads CSASRQGIGHEQYF. The CDR3 DNA reads as TGCAGTGCTAGTCGACAGGGGATCGGCCACGAGCAGTACTTC.